This T cell receptor (beta chain) emerged from a study of T cell responses to AZD1222 COVID-19 vaccine. General study points: Spike regions recognized by vaccine-associated CD4 TCRs spanned the protein, led by 160-218 and 743-854. Increased Spike-specific TCR breadth and depth were observed after two AZD1222 doses.

On this clone itself: Its specificity is not known.

CDR3 length: 15 amino acids. V lost 3 bases to trimming and J lost 2 bases, with 11 bases between them. The germline CDR1 and CDR2 sequences are LNHDA and SQIVND (reference sequence). Some clones are missing from TCRdb's copy, which holds only in-frame ones; the method was immunoSEQ multiplex PCR. The data contain about 75,000 clones, roughly 84% of them seen just once; the ten biggest clones take up roughly 18%. The receptor was derived from an adult who received the AZD1222 COVID-19 vaccine. The chain is built from TRBV19 and TRBJ1-5, with D perhaps TRBD1 (5 bases). This material consisted of peripheral blood, taken 28 days after the second AZD1222 dose. The CDR3: CASSIVTGGNQPQHF. The CDR3 coding sequence is TGTGCCAGTAGTATTGTGACGGGGGGCAATCAGCCCCAGCATTTT.